The T cell receptor beta chain described here comes from a study of T cells in Graves' hyperthyroidism and ophthalmopathy. Study-wide findings and caveats: The majority of expanded thyroid clonotypes above 0.001 also appeared in blood.

In germline, CDR1 is DFQATT, CDR2 SNEGSKA (reference sequence). The CDR3 totals 12 residues. Lactation, pregnancy, other autoimmune disease or uncontrolled infection led to exclusion of patients. Authors of the study amplified TCR beta CDR3 regions from RNA transcripts. During a first-round RT-PCR of the TCR CDR3, the HTBI primer set was used. TCRdb used MiXCR to reprocess the multiplex PCR reads, holding one entry per CDR3 protein. The sample consists of roughly 510,000 distinct CDR3 sequences, about 45% of them appearing once. This clonotype was detected ten times or more. Its antigen is still unknown.

The TCR comes from an adult woman with Graves' disease, either hyperthyroidism or ophthalmopathy (not recorded which). The specimen was peripheral blood or thyroid tissue (not recorded which). The V call is TRBV20-1, the J call TRBJ1-2; TRBD1 matches 10 bases. CDR3 sequence reads: CTGTGALWGYTF. The CDR3 region has the DNA TGCACAGGGACAGGGGCTTTGTGGGGCTACACCTTC.